This T cell receptor beta chain originates from a study of identical twins. Points from the study as a whole: Conclusions leaned on cross-sectional statistical analysis and did not track the same donors over time.

Through template switching, a universal primer site was introduced, and the cDNA contained unique molecular identifiers. TCRdb ran MiXCR on the 5' RACE reads and lists one entry per CDR3 protein. The table includes 200,000 to 250,000 distinct CDR3 sequences, 6% to 8.5% detected once. Concerning this clonotype: The target antigen is unknown.

Looked up from germline, CDR1 is MNHEY and CDR2 is SMNVEV (reference sequence). The CDR3 loop spans 14 amino acids. The junction had 3 bases not matched to a gene; V was cut back by 4 bases and J by 7 bases. Separately, the same data were catalogued under a study of yellow fever vaccine responses in identical twins.

This clonotype was sampled from a young woman in good health. The chain recombines TRBV27 with TRBJ2-1; TRBD2 matches at 11 bases. The sequenced material came from CD8+ T cells sorted from blood. CDR3 DNA sequence: TGTGCCAGCAGTTGGGCTAGCGGGAGGAATGAGCAGTTCTTC. Its protein product is CASSWASGRNEQFF.